This TCR beta chain emerged from a study of PD-1 blockade in classical Hodgkin lymphoma. Study at large: Nivolumab was administered to patients intravenously at 3 mg/kg every 2 weeks. Study conclusions and caveats: Before treatment, complete responders showed about the same diversity as newly diagnosed patients. As was reported, newly diagnosed patients showed lower baseline TCR diversity than healthy donors did.

V lost 4 bases to trimming and J lost 2 bases, with 21 bases between them. CDR1 is MDHEN, CDR2 SYDVKM, per germline. The CDR3 is 18 residues long. Time point given: cycle 4 day 1 (C4D1), after 6 weeks of nivolumab. Relapse was seen in all patients after autologous stem cell transplantation, and brentuximab vedotin exposure was variable. With respect to this clone: No antigen is known for it.

Here immunoSEQ multiplex PCR was the method, and the copy in TCRdb shows in-frame clones only, minus some. The data contain around 17,000 clones, roughly 65% of them seen just once; the ten biggest clones take up less than 9%. The material was peripheral blood mononuclear cells (PBMCs), obtained before the fourth cycle of nivolumab. The chain couples TRBV28 to TRBJ1-5; no reliable D call. This TCR was sampled from a human donor with classical Hodgkin lymphoma. CDR3 DNA sequence: TGTGCCAGCAGTTACCACCGGGCCAGCCAAACCCGCAATCAGCCCCAGCATTTT. Amino acids: CASSYHRASQTRNQPQHF. The complete variable domain, with remaining parts taken from reference TRBV28 and TRBJ1-5, reads DVKVTQSSRYLVKRTGEKVFLECVQDMDHENMFWYRQDPGLGLRLIYFSYDVKMKEKGDIPEGYSVSREKKERFSLILESASTNQTSMYLCASSYHRASQTRNQPQHFGDGTRLSIL.